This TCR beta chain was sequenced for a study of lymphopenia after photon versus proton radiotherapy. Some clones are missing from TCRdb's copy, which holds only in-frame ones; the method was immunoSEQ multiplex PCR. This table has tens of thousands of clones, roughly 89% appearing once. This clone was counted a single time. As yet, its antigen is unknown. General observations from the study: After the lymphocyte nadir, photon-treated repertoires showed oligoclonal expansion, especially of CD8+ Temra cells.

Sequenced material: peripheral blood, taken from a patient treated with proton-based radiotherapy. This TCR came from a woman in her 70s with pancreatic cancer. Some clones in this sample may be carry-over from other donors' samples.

CDR3 sequence (DNA): TGTGCCAGTGGACCCAGGGCAGCGTTCATGAACACTGAAGCTTTCTTT. This encodes CASGPRAAFMNTEAFF. The V gene is TRBV19, the J gene TRBJ1-1; possible D gene TRBD1, 5 bases. The CDR3 has 16 residues. Trimming removed 8 bases at V and 0 bases at J, with 19 bases between. The germline gives CDR1 LNHDA, CDR2 SQIVND (reference sequence). The whole variable domain, filled in from reference TRBV19 and TRBJ1-1, reads DGGITQSPKYLFRKEGQNVTLSCEQNLNHDAMYWYRQDPGQGLRLIYYSQIVNDFQKGDIAEGYSVSREKKESFPLTVTSAQKNPTAFYLCASGPRAAFMNTEAFFGQGTRLTVV.